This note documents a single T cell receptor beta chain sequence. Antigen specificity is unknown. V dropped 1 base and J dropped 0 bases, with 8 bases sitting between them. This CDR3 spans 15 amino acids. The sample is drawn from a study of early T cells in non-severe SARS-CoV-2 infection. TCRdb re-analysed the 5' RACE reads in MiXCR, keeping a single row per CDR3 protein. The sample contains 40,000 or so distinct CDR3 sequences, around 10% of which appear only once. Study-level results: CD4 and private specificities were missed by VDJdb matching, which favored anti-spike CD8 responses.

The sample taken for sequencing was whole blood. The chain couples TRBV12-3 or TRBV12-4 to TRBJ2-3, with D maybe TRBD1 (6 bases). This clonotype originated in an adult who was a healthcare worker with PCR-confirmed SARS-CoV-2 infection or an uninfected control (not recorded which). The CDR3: CASSLGQGSTDTQYF. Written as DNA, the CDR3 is TGTGCCAGCAGTTTAGGGCAGGGGAGCACAGATACGCAGTATTTT.